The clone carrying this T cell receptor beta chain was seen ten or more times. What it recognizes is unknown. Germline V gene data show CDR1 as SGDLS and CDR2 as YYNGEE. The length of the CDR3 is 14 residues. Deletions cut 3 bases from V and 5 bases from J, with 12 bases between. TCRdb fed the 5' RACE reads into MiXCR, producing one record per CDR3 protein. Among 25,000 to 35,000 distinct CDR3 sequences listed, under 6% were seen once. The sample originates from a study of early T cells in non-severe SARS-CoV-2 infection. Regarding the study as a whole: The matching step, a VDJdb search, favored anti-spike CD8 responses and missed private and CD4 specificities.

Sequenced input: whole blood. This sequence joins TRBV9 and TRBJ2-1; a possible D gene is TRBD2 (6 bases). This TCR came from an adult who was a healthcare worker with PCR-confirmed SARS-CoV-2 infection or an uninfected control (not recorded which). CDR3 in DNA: TGTGCCAGCAGCGCCGGGGGACTTCACAATGAGCAGTTCTTC. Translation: CASSAGGLHNEQFF.